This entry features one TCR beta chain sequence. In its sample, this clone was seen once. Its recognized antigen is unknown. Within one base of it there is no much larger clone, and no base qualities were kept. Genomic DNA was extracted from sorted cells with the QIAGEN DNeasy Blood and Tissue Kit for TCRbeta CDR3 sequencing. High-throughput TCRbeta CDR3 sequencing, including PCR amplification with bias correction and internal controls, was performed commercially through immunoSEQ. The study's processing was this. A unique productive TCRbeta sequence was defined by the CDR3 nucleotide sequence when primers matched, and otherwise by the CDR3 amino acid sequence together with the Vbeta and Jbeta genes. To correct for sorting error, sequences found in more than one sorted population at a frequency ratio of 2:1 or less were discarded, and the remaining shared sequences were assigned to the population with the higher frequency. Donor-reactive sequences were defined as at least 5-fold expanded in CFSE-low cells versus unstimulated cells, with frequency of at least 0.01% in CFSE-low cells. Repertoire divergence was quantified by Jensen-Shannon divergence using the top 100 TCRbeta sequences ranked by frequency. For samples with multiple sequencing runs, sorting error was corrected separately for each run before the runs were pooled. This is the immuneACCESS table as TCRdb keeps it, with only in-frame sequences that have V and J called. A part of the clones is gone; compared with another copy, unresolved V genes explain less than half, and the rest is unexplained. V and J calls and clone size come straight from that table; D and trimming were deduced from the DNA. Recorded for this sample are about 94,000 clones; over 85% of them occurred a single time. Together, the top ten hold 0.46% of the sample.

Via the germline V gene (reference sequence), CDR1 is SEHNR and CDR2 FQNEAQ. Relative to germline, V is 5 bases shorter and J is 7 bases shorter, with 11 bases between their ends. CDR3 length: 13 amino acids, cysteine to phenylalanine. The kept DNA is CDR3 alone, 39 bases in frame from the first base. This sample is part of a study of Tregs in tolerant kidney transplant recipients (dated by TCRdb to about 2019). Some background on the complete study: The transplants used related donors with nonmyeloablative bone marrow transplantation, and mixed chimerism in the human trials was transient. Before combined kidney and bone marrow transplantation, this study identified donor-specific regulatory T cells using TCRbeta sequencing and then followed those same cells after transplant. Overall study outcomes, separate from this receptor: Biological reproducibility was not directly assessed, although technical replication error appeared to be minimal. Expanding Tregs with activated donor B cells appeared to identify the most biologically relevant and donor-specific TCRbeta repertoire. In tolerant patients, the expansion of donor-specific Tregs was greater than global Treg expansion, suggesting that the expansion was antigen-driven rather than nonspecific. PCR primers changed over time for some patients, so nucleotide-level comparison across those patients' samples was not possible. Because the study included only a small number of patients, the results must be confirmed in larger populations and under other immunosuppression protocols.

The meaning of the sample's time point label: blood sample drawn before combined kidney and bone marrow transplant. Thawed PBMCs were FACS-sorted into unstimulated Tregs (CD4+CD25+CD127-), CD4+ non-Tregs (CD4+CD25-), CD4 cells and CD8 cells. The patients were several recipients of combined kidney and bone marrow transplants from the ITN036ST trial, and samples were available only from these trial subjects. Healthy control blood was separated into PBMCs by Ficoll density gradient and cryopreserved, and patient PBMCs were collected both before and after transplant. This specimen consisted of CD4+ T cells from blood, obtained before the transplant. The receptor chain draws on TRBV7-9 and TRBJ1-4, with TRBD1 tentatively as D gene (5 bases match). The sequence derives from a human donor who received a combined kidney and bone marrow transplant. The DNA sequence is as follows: TGTGCCAGCAGCCGCGGGGCGTTTGAAAAACTGTTTTTT. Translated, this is CASSRGAFEKLFF.